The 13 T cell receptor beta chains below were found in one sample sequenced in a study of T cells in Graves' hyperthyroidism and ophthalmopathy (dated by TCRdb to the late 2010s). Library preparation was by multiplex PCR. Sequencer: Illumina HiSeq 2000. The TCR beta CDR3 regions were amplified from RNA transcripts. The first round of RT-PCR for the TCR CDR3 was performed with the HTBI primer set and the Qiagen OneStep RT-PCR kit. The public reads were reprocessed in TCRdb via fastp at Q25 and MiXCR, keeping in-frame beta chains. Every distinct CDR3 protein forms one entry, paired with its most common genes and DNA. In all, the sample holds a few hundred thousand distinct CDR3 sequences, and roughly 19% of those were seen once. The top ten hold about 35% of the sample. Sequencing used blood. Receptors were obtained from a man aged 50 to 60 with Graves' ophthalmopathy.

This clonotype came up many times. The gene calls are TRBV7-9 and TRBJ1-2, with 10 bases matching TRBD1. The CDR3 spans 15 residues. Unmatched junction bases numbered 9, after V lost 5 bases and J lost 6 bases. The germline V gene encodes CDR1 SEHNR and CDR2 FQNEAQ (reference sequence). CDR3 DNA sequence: TGTGCCAGCAGCCTACTGGGACAGGGGATTCATGGCTACACCTTC. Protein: CASSLLGQGIHGYTF. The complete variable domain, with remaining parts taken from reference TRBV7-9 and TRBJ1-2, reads DTGVSQNPRHKITKRGQNVTFRCDPISEHNRLYWYRQTLGQGPEFLTYFQNEAQLEKSRLLSDRFSAERPKGSFSTLEIQRTEQGDSAMYLCASSLLGQGIHGYTFGSGTRLTVV.

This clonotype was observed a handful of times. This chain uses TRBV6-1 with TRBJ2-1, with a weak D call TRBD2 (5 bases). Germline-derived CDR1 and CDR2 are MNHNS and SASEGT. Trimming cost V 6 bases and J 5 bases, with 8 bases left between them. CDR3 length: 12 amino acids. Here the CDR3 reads CASRPGNNEQFF. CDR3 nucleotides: TGTGCCAGCAGACCGGGGAACAATGAGCAGTTCTTC.

CDR3 nucleotide sequence: TGTGCCAGCAGCGGGGGCCAGCTAGCGAGAGGATTAAGCTCCTACAATGAGCAGTTCTTC. This encodes CASSGGQLARGLSSYNEQFF. This rearrangement joins TRBV2 to TRBJ2-1, with D possibly being TRBD1 or TRBD2 (6 bases each). Germline V gene data show CDR1 as SNHLY and CDR2 as FYNNEI. The CDR3 is 20 amino acids. Trimming took 6 bases from V and 0 from J, leaving 27 bases between them.

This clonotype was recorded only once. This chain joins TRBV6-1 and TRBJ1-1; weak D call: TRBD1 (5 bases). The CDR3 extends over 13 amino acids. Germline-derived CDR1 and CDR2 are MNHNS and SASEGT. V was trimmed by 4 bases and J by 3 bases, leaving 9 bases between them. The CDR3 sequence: CASSAGRDTEAFF. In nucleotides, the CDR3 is TGTGCCAGCAGTGCAGGGCGGGACACTGAAGCTTTCTTT.

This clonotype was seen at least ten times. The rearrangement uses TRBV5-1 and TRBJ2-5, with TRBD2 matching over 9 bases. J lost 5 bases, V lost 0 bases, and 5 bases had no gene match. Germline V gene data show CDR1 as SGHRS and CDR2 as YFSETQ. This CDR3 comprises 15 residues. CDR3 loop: CASSLVAGELETQYF. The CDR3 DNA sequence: TGCGCCAGCAGCTTGGTAGCGGGAGAATTGGAGACCCAGTACTTC.

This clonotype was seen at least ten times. Here the CDR3 reads CSAREPFRAGNQPQHF. The CDR3 coding sequence is TGCAGTGCTAGAGAGCCTTTCAGGGCAGGGAATCAGCCCCAGCATTTT. V and J are TRBV20-1 and TRBJ1-5, with D tentatively TRBD1 (5 bases). The CDR3 is 16 residues long. Per the germline V gene, CDR1 is DFQATT and CDR2 is SNEGSKA (reference sequence). V gave up 0 bases and J gave up 4 bases, with 16 bases separating them.

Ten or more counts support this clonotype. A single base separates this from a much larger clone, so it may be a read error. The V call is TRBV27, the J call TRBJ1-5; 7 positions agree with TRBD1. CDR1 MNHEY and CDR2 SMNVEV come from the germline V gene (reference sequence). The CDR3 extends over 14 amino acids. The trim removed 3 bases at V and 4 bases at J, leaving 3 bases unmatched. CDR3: CASSLVQGNQPQHF. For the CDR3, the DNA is TGTGCCAGCAGTTTGGTACAGGGGAATCAGCCCCAGCATTTT.

CDR3 bases: TGTGCCAGCACTTTAACACGGAGCGGGAGCGACACCGGGGAGCTGTTTTTT. It translates to CASTLTRSGSDTGELFF. V usage is TRBV7-8 and J usage is TRBJ2-2; 8 bases map to TRBD2. The CDR3 extends over 17 amino acids. Germline CDR1 and CDR2: SGHVS and FQNEAQ. The ends lost 7 bases at V and 3 bases at J; junction bases unmatched: 13.

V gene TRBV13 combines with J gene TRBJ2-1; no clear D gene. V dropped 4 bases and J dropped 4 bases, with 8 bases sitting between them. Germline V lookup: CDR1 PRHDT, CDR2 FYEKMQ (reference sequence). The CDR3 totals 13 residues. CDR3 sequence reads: CASSSPPYNEQFF. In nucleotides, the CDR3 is TGTGCCAGCAGCTCCCCCCCGTACAATGAGCAGTTCTTC.

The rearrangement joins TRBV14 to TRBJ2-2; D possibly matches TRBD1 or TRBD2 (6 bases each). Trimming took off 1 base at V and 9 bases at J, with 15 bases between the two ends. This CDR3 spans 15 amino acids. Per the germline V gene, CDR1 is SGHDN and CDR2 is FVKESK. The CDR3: CASSQGFSGARELFF. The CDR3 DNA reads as TGTGCCAGCAGCCAAGGGTTCTCGGGGGCGCGGGAGCTGTTTTTT.

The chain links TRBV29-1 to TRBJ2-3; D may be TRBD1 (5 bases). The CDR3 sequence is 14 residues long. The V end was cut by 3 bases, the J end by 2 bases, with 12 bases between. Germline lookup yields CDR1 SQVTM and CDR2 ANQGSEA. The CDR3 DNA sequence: TGCAGCGTTGATACAGGCGTGCCCACAGATACGCAGTATTTT. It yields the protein CSVDTGVPTDTQYF.

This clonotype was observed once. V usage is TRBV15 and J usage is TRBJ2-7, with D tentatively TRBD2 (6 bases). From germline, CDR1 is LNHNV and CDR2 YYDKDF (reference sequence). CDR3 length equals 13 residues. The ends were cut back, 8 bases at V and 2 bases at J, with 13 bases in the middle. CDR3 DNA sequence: TGTGCCACCCGGATTAGCGGTGCCTACGAGCAGTACTTC. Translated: CATRISGAYEQYF.

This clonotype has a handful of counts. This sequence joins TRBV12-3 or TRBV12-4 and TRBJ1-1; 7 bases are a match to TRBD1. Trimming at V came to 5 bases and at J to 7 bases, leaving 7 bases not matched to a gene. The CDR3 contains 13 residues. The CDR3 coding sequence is TGTGCCAGCAGTCGCCGGGACAGCATTGAAGCTTTCTTT. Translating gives CASSRRDSIEAFF.